These T cell receptor beta chains were read from a single sample in a study of blood T cell repertoires in COVID-19. Measured with immunoSEQ multiplex PCR; TCRdb has only the in-frame clones, and not every one. The sample lists about 290,000 clones; roughly 89% were seen once. The sample comprised PBMCs or T cells enriched from blood (not recorded which). Every receptor here comes from a woman aged 40 to 49 who had recovered from COVID-19. Each CDR3 is given with its conserved first and last residue. Each record gives: J gene, V gene, D gene, clone size, CDR3 protein, CDR3 DNA. A D gene is named only where the DNA matches it firmly. Clone size is stated in some rows and not others, as once, few, many or a class when expanded.

j_gene: TRBJ1-1
v_gene: TRBV7-2
d_gene: .
abundance: few
CDR3aa: CASSSFGVDTEAFF
CDR3nt: TGTGCCAGCAGCTCGTTCGGGGTGGACACTGAAGCTTTCTTT

j_gene: TRBJ1-1
v_gene: TRBV7-8
d_gene: .
abundance: .
CDR3aa: CASSLGSGTMNTEAFF
CDR3nt: TGTGCCAGCAGCTTAGGGTCCGGGACAATGAACACTGAAGCTTTCTTT

j_gene: TRBJ2-7
v_gene: TRBV7-8
d_gene: .
abundance: .
CDR3aa: CASSEQGYEQYF
CDR3nt: TGTGCCAGCAGCGAACAGGGCTACGAGCAGTACTTC

j_gene: TRBJ1-3
v_gene: TRBV27
d_gene: TRBD1
abundance: .
CDR3aa: CASSLSGQGRGNTIYF
CDR3nt: TGTGCCAGCAGTTTATCGGGACAGGGGAGAGGAAACACCATATATTTT

j_gene: TRBJ2-5
v_gene: TRBV3-1/TRBV3-2
d_gene: TRBD2
abundance: .
CDR3aa: CASSQLAGGPPQETQYF
CDR3nt: TGTGCCAGCAGCCAACTAGCGGGGGGGCCCCCCCAAGAGACCCAGTACTTC

j_gene: TRBJ2-5
v_gene: TRBV7-6
d_gene: TRBD1
abundance: .
CDR3aa: CASSWTGGPETQYF
CDR3nt: TGTGCCAGCAGCTGGACAGGGGGCCCAGAGACCCAGTACTTC

j_gene: TRBJ2-7
v_gene: TRBV6-4
d_gene: TRBD2
abundance: once
CDR3aa: CASSDSLRGSSYEQYF
CDR3nt: TGTGCCAGCAGTGACTCCTTGCGGGGGAGCTCCTACGAGCAGTACTTC

j_gene: TRBJ1-4
v_gene: TRBV15
d_gene: .
abundance: .
CDR3aa: CATSRGGGGEKLFF
CDR3nt: TGTGCCACCAGCAGAGGGGGCGGGGGTGAAAAACTGTTTTTT

j_gene: TRBJ2-5
v_gene: TRBV5-1
d_gene: .
abundance: .
CDR3aa: CASSWQYQETQYF
CDR3nt: TGCGCCAGCAGCTGGCAGTACCAAGAGACCCAGTACTTC

j_gene: TRBJ2-1
v_gene: TRBV5-1
d_gene: TRBD2
abundance: .
CDR3aa: CASSGLLAGGRNEQFF
CDR3nt: TGCGCCAGCAGCGGACTCCTAGCGGGGGGCCGGAATGAGCAGTTCTTC

j_gene: TRBJ2-7
v_gene: TRBV2
d_gene: TRBD2
abundance: once
CDR3aa: CASSGGLAGVEQYF
CDR3nt: TGTGCCAGCAGCGGTGGACTAGCGGGGGTCGAGCAGTACTTC

j_gene: TRBJ1-2
v_gene: TRBV25-1
d_gene: TRBD1
abundance: .
CDR3aa: CASSVPGQGAGGYTF
CDR3nt: TGTGCCAGCAGTGTCCCGGGACAGGGGGCAGGTGGCTACACCTTC